The present entry profiles one T cell receptor (beta chain) with its context. Its antigen is not identified. The data stem from a study of Ad26.COV2.S vaccination and SARS-CoV-2 variants. The wider study: Each vaccinee took Ad26.COV2.S intramuscularly, once or twice 56 days apart. General study results and limits: Spike-specific TCR breadth was greater after Ad26.COV2.S than placebo.

Data came from immunoSEQ multiplex PCR; TCRdb stores just in-frame clones and leaves some out. The sample gives roughly 500,000 clones, 85% to 90% of which show up once; approximately 2.5% is in the top ten. Treatment specified: some 20 received Ad26.COV2.S at low or high dose, single or two shots; 5 received placebo; per-sample allocation not given. Sampling took place 63 days after the first vaccine or placebo injection. A Boston donor was an adult aged 18-55 years. The CDR3 extends over 15 amino acids. Germline trimming cut 2 bases from V and 2 bases from J; bases unmatched to any gene: 5. CDR1 and CDR2 (germline): MDHEN, SYDVKM.

This receptor was obtained from a person between 18 and 59 years old who received the Ad26.COV2.S COVID-19 vaccine or a placebo. This chain uses TRBV28 with TRBJ2-5; 7 bases line up with TRBD1. The material sequenced was peripheral blood, taken in a trial of Ad26.COV2.S vaccine versus placebo. The DNA for the CDR3 is TGTGCCAGCAGTTTAGGGTTGACAGGGCAAGAGACCCAGTACTTC. Translation: CASSLGLTGQETQYF.